This T cell receptor (beta chain) was captured by sequencing in a study of CD8 T cells in ankylosing spondylitis. Study results and limitations: Previous work reported some of these motif variants in the synovial fluid and blood of reactive arthritis. Matched synovial fluid from ankylosing spondylitis patients was reported to be enriched for disease-linked clones. Peripheral blood held disease-linked clones only at relatively low frequency, and these were CD8+. What seemed typical of ankylosing spondylitis blood was a TCR beta motif built from roughly eight highly homologous variants.

This clonotype was found a few times. The antigen remains unidentified. Making the TCR beta libraries involved quantitative 5'-RACE with molecular barcodes. TCRdb processed the 5' RACE reads anew with MiXCR; each CDR3 protein has one entry. There are approximately 500,000 distinct CDR3 sequences in the sample; roughly 13% occur only once, and 6.5% to 7% lies in the top ten. The sequence derives from a male donor with ankylosing spondylitis. Material: blood, either unsorted or a sorted T cell fraction (not recorded which).

The CDR3 reads CASSLMAGGGEQFF. In DNA, the CDR3 is TGTGCCAGCAGCTTGATGGCGGGAGGGGGTGAGCAGTTCTTC. The chain employs TRBV5-6 and TRBJ2-1, with 9 bases that match TRBD2. With V trimmed by 1 base and J by 9 bases, 5 bases remained unmatched. Germline CDR1 and CDR2: SGHDT and YYEEEE. This CDR3 region has 14 residues.